Reported below is one T cell receptor (beta chain). Profiled with immunoSEQ multiplex PCR; TCRdb holds only in-frame clones, not every one. This sample carries fewer than 150,000 clones, more than 80% of them seen once, and the ten largest clones take roughly 1.7%. This sample is part of a study of blood T cell repertoires in COVID-19. This study enrolled people aged roughly 18 to 89 from around 26 US geographic areas. The clonotype was recovered from a woman aged 18-29 years who had been exposed to COVID-19. The sample consisted of PBMCs or T cells enriched from blood (not recorded which).

CDR3 amino acids: CASSFPGLAGGGTQYF. In nucleotides, the CDR3 is TGTGCCAGCAGCTTCCCAGGACTAGCGGGAGGTGGGACCCAGTACTTC. The rearrangement joins TRBV7-8 to TRBJ2-5; 14 nucleotides line up with TRBD2. Germline CDR1 SGHVS, CDR2 FQNEAQ. This CDR3 is 16 amino acids long. J was trimmed by 7 bases and V by 3 bases; bases with no gene match: 7.